This T cell receptor beta chain was captured in a study of T cells after yellow fever vaccination. Germline CDR1 SGHRS, CDR2 YFSETQ. This CDR3 is 16 amino acids long. V dropped 4 bases and J dropped 0 bases, with 17 bases sitting between them. TCRdb called the 5' RACE reads again in MiXCR, with one record for every CDR3 protein. The table shows about 300,000 distinct CDR3 sequences, with around 6.8% occurring only once. V gene TRBV5-1 combines with J gene TRBJ2-7; D remains unclear. The sequence came from a man between 18 and 29 years old who received the YFV17D yellow fever vaccine. The sequences come from PBMCs, collected approximately 40 days after the first yellow fever vaccination. The CDR3 DNA follows: TGCGCCAGCAGCCTCGCCGGACGGATAAGCTCCTACGAGCAGTACTTC. Its translation: CASSLAGRISSYEQYF.